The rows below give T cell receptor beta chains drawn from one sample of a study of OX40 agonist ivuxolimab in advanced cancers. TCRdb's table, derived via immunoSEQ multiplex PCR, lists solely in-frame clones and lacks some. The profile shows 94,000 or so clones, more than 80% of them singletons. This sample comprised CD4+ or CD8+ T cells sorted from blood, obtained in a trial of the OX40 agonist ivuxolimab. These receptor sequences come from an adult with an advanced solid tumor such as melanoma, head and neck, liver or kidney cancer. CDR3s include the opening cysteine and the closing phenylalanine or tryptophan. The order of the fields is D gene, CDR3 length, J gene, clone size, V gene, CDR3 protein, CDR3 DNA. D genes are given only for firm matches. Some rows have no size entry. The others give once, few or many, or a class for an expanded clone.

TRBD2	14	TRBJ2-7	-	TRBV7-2	CASSSGTSGYEQYF	TGTGCCAGCAGCTCCGGGACTAGCGGCTACGAGCAGTACTTC
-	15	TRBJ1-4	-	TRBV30	CAWSGTEDLNEKLFF	TGTGCCTGGAGTGGCACGGAGGACCTTAATGAAAAACTGTTTTTT
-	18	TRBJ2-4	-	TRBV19	CASSHTPSGESGKNIQYF	TGTGCCAGTAGTCACACCCCCTCGGGGGAGAGCGGCAAAAACATTCAGTACTTC
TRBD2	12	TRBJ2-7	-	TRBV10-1	CASSEQGGGPDF	TGCGCCAGCAGTGAGCAGGGCGGGGGGCCGGACTTC
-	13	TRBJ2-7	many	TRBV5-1	CASSLPATYEQYF	TGCGCCAGCAGCTTGCCAGCTACCTACGAGCAGTACTTC
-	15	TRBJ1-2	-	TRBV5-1	CASSWTGSTTQGYTF	TGCGCCAGCAGCTGGACCGGTTCCACAACACAGGGCTACACCTTC
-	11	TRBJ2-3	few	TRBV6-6	CASSVVDTQYF	TGTGCCAGCAGTGTGGTGGATACGCAGTATTTT
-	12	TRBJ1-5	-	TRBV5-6	CASSLTGGSEHF	TGTGCCAGCAGCTTGACGGGGGGAAGTGAGCATTTT
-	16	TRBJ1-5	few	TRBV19	CASSIDRDVSNQPQHF	TGTGCCAGTAGTATAGATAGGGACGTTAGCAATCAGCCCCAGCATTTT
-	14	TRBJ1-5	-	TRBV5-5	CASSLGQSNQPQHF	TGTGCCAGCAGCTTGGGGCAGAGCAATCAGCCCCAGCATTTT
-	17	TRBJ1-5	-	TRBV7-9	CASSLGNRGQDNQPQHF	TGTGCCAGCAGCTTAGGGAATAGGGGACAAGACAATCAGCCCCAGCATTTT